The 23 T cell receptor beta chains below come from one sample, sequenced in a study of regulatory T cells in long-lasting Graves disease. HTBI primers from iRepertoire and Arm-PCR of CDR3 regions yielded the TCR beta libraries. MiXCR, run by TCRdb on the multiplex PCR reads, gives a single entry per CDR3 protein. The table records about 530,000 distinct CDR3 sequences, about 16% of them present only once. Time point noted: newly diagnosed GD, antithyroid drugs for less than 3 months. PBMC-derived RNA was used for the TCR library. These records were also assigned to another study, of T cells in Graves' hyperthyroidism and ophthalmopathy.

The material sequenced was peripheral blood mononuclear cells (PBMCs), taken at new diagnosis, from a patient treated with antithyroid drugs. The receptors derive from a woman in her forties or fifties with Graves disease.

This clonotype was recorded a few times. The rearrangement uses TRBV12-5 and TRBJ2-5; 7 bases line up with TRBD2. V was pared by 2 bases and J by 5 bases, with 5 bases of the junction left unmatched. The CDR3 consists of 14 residues. Germline V gives CDR1 LGHNT, CDR2 FRNRAP. CDR3 in amino acids: CASGLTRGGETQYF. CDR3 DNA: TGTGCTAGTGGTTTGACGCGGGGAGGGGAGACCCAGTACTTC.

This clonotype has at least ten counts. This chain uses TRBV5-1 with TRBJ1-1; TRBD1 might be the D (6 bases). Deletions cut 3 bases from V and 5 bases from J, with 11 bases between. In germline, CDR1 is SGHRS, CDR2 YFSETQ. The CDR3 loop spans 13 amino acids. CDR3 in amino acids: CASSWDTQTEAFF. CDR3 sequence (DNA): TGCGCCAGCAGCTGGGACACCCAGACTGAAGCTTTCTTT.

This clonotype has a count of ten or more. The rearrangement joins TRBV20-1 to TRBJ1-6; 7 bases map to TRBD1. From germline, CDR1 is DFQATT and CDR2 SNEGSKA (reference sequence). This CDR3 contains 14 residues. V lost 5 bases to trimming and J lost 7 bases; unmatched junction nucleotides: 8. The CDR3 nucleotides are TGCAGTGCTTCCGACAGGGTAGGCAATTCACCCCTCCACTTT. Amino acids: CSASDRVGNSPLHF.

This rearrangement joins TRBV27 to TRBJ1-2, with a weak D call TRBD1 (6 bases). Germline CDR1 MNHEY, CDR2 SMNVEV (reference sequence). This CDR3 region has 15 residues. V was clipped by 6 bases and J by 8 bases, with 22 bases between them. The CDR3 is CASSSSGGGSRGYTF. In nucleotides, the CDR3 is TGTGCCAGCAGCTCTAGTGGAGGGGGGAGTCGCGGCTACACCTTC.

V usage is TRBV6-5 and J usage is TRBJ2-7; possibly TRBD2 for D (6 bases). Germline values: CDR1 MNHEY, CDR2 SVGAGI. Trimming removed 2 bases from V and 2 bases from J, with 13 bases in between. The CDR3 contains 15 residues. For the CDR3, the DNA is TGTGCCAGCAGTTACGGGGGGATGAACCCCTACGAGCAGTACTTC. It codes for CASSYGGMNPYEQYF.

This clonotype was seen more than once but under ten times. The rearrangement joins TRBV12-5 to TRBJ1-2; 8 nucleotides agree with TRBD1. Germline CDR1 and CDR2: LGHNT and FRNRAP. The length of the CDR3 is 17 residues. Trimming took 4 bases from V and 4 from J; bases not matched to a gene: 14. Written as DNA, the CDR3 is TGTGCTAGTGGTTCCTCCGGGACAGGCGGACTCCTCTATGGCTACACCTTC. Protein sequence: CASGSSGTGGLLYGYTF.

This clonotype has at least ten counts. This chain links TRBV20-1 with TRBJ2-1; D is perhaps TRBD2 (5 bases). Germline assignment: CDR1 DFQATT and CDR2 SNEGSKA (reference sequence). Trimming cost V 2 bases and J 9 bases, with 8 bases left between them. CDR3 length: 11 residues. CDR3 loop: CSARRESEQFF. The DNA for the CDR3 is TGCAGTGCTAGAAGGGAGAGTGAGCAGTTCTTC.

CDR3 region: CASSPGTGVRAGNTIYF. CDR3 in DNA: TGTGCCAGCAGCCCCGGGACAGGGGTCCGTGCTGGAAACACCATATATTTT. The gene calls are TRBV6-1 and TRBJ1-3, with 10 positions matching TRBD1. V lost 6 bases and J lost 2; bases outside the gene matches: 10. The CDR3 covers 17 residues. Germline assignment: CDR1 MNHNS and CDR2 SASEGT.

The chain recombines TRBV4-1 with TRBJ1-1; D is uncertain. Trimming removed 0 bases at V and 0 bases at J, with 11 bases between. This CDR3 is 16 amino acids long. The germline V gene has CDR1 MGHRA and CDR2 YSYEKL. In DNA, the CDR3 is TGCGCCAGCAGCCAAGAGGCCTCCTACATGAACACTGAAGCTTTCTTT. Amino acid sequence: CASSQEASYMNTEAFF.

As to this clonotype: A read error is possible here, since a much larger clone lies one base away. The chain joins TRBV6-2 or TRBV6-3 to TRBJ1-2; D is ambiguous. In germline, CDR1 is MNHEY, CDR2 SVGEGT. The CDR3 consists of 15 residues. CDR3 nucleotides: TGTGCCAGCAGCTCCCCTGACAAGGGATCATATGGCGACACCTTC. Translated, it gives CASSSPDKGSYGDTF.

The chain links TRBV24-1 to TRBJ2-5, with TRBD1 as a possible D gene (5 bases). V lost 4 bases and J 3 bases, leaving 8 bases between the germline ends. This CDR3 is 13 amino acids long. Germline V gene data show CDR1 as KGHDR and CDR2 as SFDVKD. The chain's CDR3 is CATSEQGEETQYF. In DNA, the CDR3 is TGTGCCACCAGTGAACAAGGGGAAGAGACCCAGTACTTC.

The rearrangement uses TRBV12-3 or TRBV12-4 and TRBJ2-7, with unresolved D. Trimming shortened V by 6 bases and J by 6 bases, and 9 bases separated the two germline ends. The CDR3 spans 11 residues. The CDR3 DNA sequence: TGTGCCAGCAGCTCAGGTTTCGAGCAGTACTTC. This gives the protein CASSSGFEQYF.

About this clonotype itself: No conserved phenylalanine or tryptophan ends this CDR3, so it is likely a read error. The chain has TRBV3-1 and TRBJ1-2; D unclear. Deletions cut 5 bases from V and 2 bases from J, with 12 bases between. The CDR3 has 14 amino acids. Germline assignment: CDR1 LGHDT and CDR2 YNNKEL (reference sequence). The CDR3 DNA sequence: TGTGCCAGCAGCTTGTCGGACGGGAACTATGGCTACACCTCC. This encodes CASSLSDGNYGYTS.

This clonotype has a count of ten or more. The DNA of the CDR3 is TGTGCCAGCAGCCAAGACTTACTTAGGCGGGAGACCCAGTACTTC. It codes for CASSQDLLRRETQYF. The V call is TRBV3-1, the J call TRBJ2-5; D not resolved. V lost 0 bases, J lost 5 bases, and 13 bases lay in between. The germline V gene encodes CDR1 LGHDT and CDR2 YNNKEL (reference sequence). The CDR3 consists of 15 residues.

On this clonotype: Sequence at one end of the junction differs from germline and may be a read error. This chain joins TRBV6-1 and TRBJ1-6; no reliable D call. Germline V CDR1 and CDR2: MNHNS, SASEGT. The CDR3 totals 13 residues. CDR3 residues: CASSESVNSPFHF. CDR3 DNA: TGTGCCAGCAGTGAAAGTGTAAATTCACCCTTCCACTTT.

The CDR3 loop is CASSPTSGAYEQYF. CDR3 coding DNA: TGTGCCAGCAGCCCTACTAGCGGGGCCTACGAGCAGTACTTC. The V call is TRBV5-6, the J call TRBJ2-7; TRBD2 aligns across 10 bases. Germline V gene data show CDR1 as SGHDT and CDR2 as YYEEEE. V was pared by 4 bases and J by 2 bases, with 3 bases of the junction left unmatched. The CDR3 covers 14 residues.

This clonotype has a count of ten or more. V gene TRBV6-1 combines with J gene TRBJ1-5; 7 nucleotides align to TRBD1. V trimming: 6 bases; J trimming: 6 bases; junction bases outside the gene matches: 8. The germline gives CDR1 MNHNS, CDR2 SASEGT. This CDR3 has 14 residues. CDR3 residues: CASRAGQLGQPQHF. The DNA of the CDR3 is TGTGCCAGCAGGGCGGGACAGTTAGGTCAGCCCCAGCATTTT.

This clonotype occurred many times. The chain joins TRBV15 to TRBJ1-1; D not certain. The CDR3 consists of 12 residues. Per the germline V gene, CDR1 is LNHNV and CDR2 is YYDKDF (reference sequence). The germline V and J ends were trimmed by 0 bases and 11 bases, with 10 bases remaining between them. Written as DNA, the CDR3 is TGTGCCACCAGCAGAGAAGGGAGCCGGGCTTTCTTT. Translation: CATSREGSRAFF.

This clonotype appeared a few times. V gene TRBV3-1 combines with J gene TRBJ2-1; TRBD2 aligns across 11 bases. This CDR3 has 19 residues. The ends lost 2 bases at V and 0 bases at J; junction bases unmatched: 9. The germline CDR1 and CDR2 sequences are LGHDT and YNNKEL (reference sequence). The CDR3 reads CASSQSPSGGKSSYNEQFF. In DNA, the CDR3 is TGTGCCAGCAGCCAATCCCCTAGCGGGGGGAAAAGCTCCTACAATGAGCAGTTCTTC.

The chain combines TRBV4-2 with TRBJ2-4; D may be TRBD2 (5 bases). Trimming removed 0 bases at V and 9 bases at J, with 9 bases between. Germline CDR1 reads LGHNA; CDR2 reads YNFKEQ. The CDR3 runs to 13 residues. This CDR3 reads CASSQDGEGIQYF. In nucleotides, the CDR3 is TGTGCCAGCAGCCAAGACGGAGAGGGCATTCAGTACTTC.

This clonotype has a handful of counts. The V call is TRBV3-1, the J call TRBJ1-3; the D gene is possibly TRBD1 (6 bases). The V gene lost 1 base and the J gene lost 3 bases, with 16 bases spanning the gap. Germline V gives CDR1 LGHDT, CDR2 YNNKEL (reference sequence). This CDR3 spans 17 amino acids. The CDR3 reads CASSQVVGQRDGNTIYF. In nucleotides, the CDR3 is TGTGCCAGCAGCCAAGTGGTCGGACAGAGGGATGGAAACACCATATATTTT.

This clonotype came up many times. The chain is built from TRBV28 and TRBJ1-5; maybe TRBD1 (5 bases). This CDR3 is 14 amino acids long. The V and J ends lost 6 bases and 0 bases respectively, with 9 bases between them. The germline gives CDR1 MDHEN, CDR2 SYDVKM. CDR3 coding DNA: TGTGCCAGCAGGCGGGGGAATAGCAATCAGCCCCAGCATTTT. It encodes CASRRGNSNQPQHF.

In its sample, this clonotype was seen many times. Mismatch with germline at one junction end may stem from a read error. V and J are TRBV6-1 and TRBJ2-1; D is uncertain. CDR1 is MNHNS and CDR2 is SASEGT in the germline V gene. The CDR3 consists of 12 residues. CDR3 sequence (DNA): TGTGCCAGCAGTGAAGCGATTGGGGAAGTCCTCTTC. It specifies CASSEAIGEVLF.